This T cell receptor (beta chain) comes out of a study of tumor-infiltrating lymphocytes in primary liver carcinoma. From unsorted bulk tissue weighing 20-30 mg, DNA and RNA were co-extracted. Germline CDR1 LGHNA, CDR2 YNFKEQ. The CDR3 has 14 amino acids. Trimming left V 0 bases short and J 6 bases short, with 12 bases between. Making TCR beta cDNA involved 400 to 600 ng total RNA and a constant-region primer. Three nested multiplex PCR rounds of slightly modified ARM-PCR generated TCR beta libraries. It was with TRBV1-TRBV30 forward primers and a C-beta reverse primer that the first two PCR rounds were run, at approximately 10 cycles each. TCRdb used MiXCR to reprocess the multiplex PCR reads, holding one entry per CDR3 protein. Of about 50,000 distinct CDR3 sequences in the sample, about 80% are singletons; the top ten hold around 22%.

This chain uses TRBV4-2 with TRBJ2-7, with TRBD2 as a possible D gene (7 bases). The source is a middle-aged man with primary liver carcinoma and hepatitis B virus infection. The sequenced sample consisted of liver tumor tissue from sampling region 5. Noted subset: tumor region T5, tumor centre. DNA of the CDR3: TGTGCCAGCAGCCAAGATAGGGGGGGAGGCGAGCAGTACTTC. It translates to CASSQDRGGGEQYF.